These T cell receptor beta chains were read from a single sample in a study of CD8 T cells in Susac syndrome. TCRdb redid the calling of the immunoSEQ multiplex PCR reads with MiXCR, one entry per CDR3 protein. This table holds about 200,000 distinct CDR3 sequences, 75% to 95% found once. Source material: CD4+ T cells from PBMCs. Source of these receptors: a human donor with Susac syndrome. Each CDR3 is given with its conserved first and last residue. D genes are given only for firm matches. Clone sizes are given selectively: once, few, many, or a class where the clone is expanded.

V gene	J gene	clone size	D gene	CDR3 DNA	CDR3 protein
TRBV5-1	TRBJ2-3	.	.	TGCGCCAGCAGCTTTTTTTCGGCGGATACGCAGTATTTT	CASSFFSADTQYF
TRBV14	TRBJ2-5	.	TRBD2	TGTGCCAGCAGCCAAGGACGGGGGGGCATAGAGACCCAGTACTTC	CASSQGRGGIETQYF
TRBV7-9	TRBJ2-3	.	TRBD2	TGTGCCAGCAGCTTCACCTTAACTAGCGGGGGGGTTGTCGATACGCAGTATTTT	CASSFTLTSGGVVDTQYF
TRBV6-5	TRBJ2-2	.	.	TGTGCCAGCAGTTTGACAGGTCGCCAGAACACCGGGGAGCTGTTTTTT	CASSLTGRQNTGELFF
TRBV6-5	TRBJ1-2	.	.	TGTGCCAGCAGTTACGGGTCAGCCACTAGACGGGGACTCTATGGCTACACCTTC	CASSYGSATRRGLYGYTF
TRBV5-1	TRBJ1-2	.	TRBD1	TGCGCCAGCAGCCGATCCGGGACAGGAGAAGGCTACACCTTC	CASSRSGTGEGYTF
TRBV5-1	TRBJ2-1	.	TRBD1	TGCGCCAGCAGCTTGGACAGGGGTGTAAACGATGAGCAGTTCTTC	CASSLDRGVNDEQFF
TRBV5-1	TRBJ2-2	.	.	TGCGCCAGCAGCTCCGGATACGGGAACACCGGGGAGCTGTTTTTT	CASSSGYGNTGELFF
TRBV7-2	TRBJ2-3	.	TRBD2	TGTGCCAGCAGCTTAGATGTGACTAGCGGGAGTACAGATACGCAGTATTTT	CASSLDVTSGSTDTQYF
TRBV5-1	TRBJ2-2	.	.	TGCGCCAGCAGCTTGCAGGTCGGGGACACCGGGGAGCTGTTTTTT	CASSLQVGDTGELFF
TRBV7-2	TRBJ2-1	.	TRBD2	TGTGCCAGCAGCCTCCCGGGGCGGGAGCGATGGTACAATGAGCAGTTCTTC	CASSLPGRERWYNEQFF
TRBV6-6	TRBJ2-1	.	.	TGTGCCAGCAGTTACTCGGGGAGAAACAATGAGCAGTTCTTC	CASSYSGRNNEQFF
TRBV24-1	TRBJ2-1	.	.	TGTGCCACCAGTGATCCTGGGGGGGCGGGTAATGAGCAGTTCTTC	CATSDPGGAGNEQFF
TRBV4-1	TRBJ1-1	once	.	TGCGCCAGCAGCTGGACCAGGGTCGGCACTGAAGCTTTCTTT	CASSWTRVGTEAFF
TRBV7-2	TRBJ2-6	once	TRBD1	TGTGCCAGCAGCCCCCGACAGGGAACCCCTGGGGCCAACGTCCTGACTTTC	CASSPRQGTPGANVLTF
TRBV3-1	TRBJ2-1	once	.	TGTGCCAGCAGCCAACGTCTAGCTGTCAATGAGCAGTTCTTC	CASSQRLAVNEQFF
TRBV6-6	TRBJ1-5	.	.	TGTGCCAGCAGTTACCGTAATCAGCCCCAGCATTTT	CASSYRNQPQHF
TRBV19	TRBJ1-6	.	.	TGTGCCAGTAGTATGAGGTCGGATTCACCCCTCCACTTT	CASSMRSDSPLHF